Listed below are T cell receptor beta chains from one sample, sequenced in a study of shared clonotypes between healthy human individuals. The repertoire was sequenced with immunoSEQ multiplex PCR; TCRdb's copy has only in-frame clones and lacks some. The sample consists of approximately 1.9 million clones, 85% to 95% of them appearing once. Source material: naive CD8+ T cells from PBMCs. The receptors were sampled from a man between 18 and 29 years old in good health. Some clones in this sample may be carry-over from other donors' samples. Both conserved end residues are part of each CDR3. A D gene is named only where the DNA matches it firmly. Clone size is not always given. Where it is, it says once, few, many or a class for expanded clones.

J,V,size,D,DNA,CDR3
TRBJ1-1,TRBV7-6,once,TRBD1,TGTGCCAGCAGCTCCGACAGGGTAAAGACTGAAGCTTTCTTT,CASSSDRVKTEAFF
TRBJ1-5,TRBV27,NA,NA,TGTGCCAGCAGTTTAGGGGGGGGATGGGGTCAGCCCCAGCATTTT,CASSLGGGWGQPQHF
TRBJ2-1,TRBV7-2,NA,TRBD2,TGTGCCAGCAGCTTTAGGATGTCAGGGACTAGCTGGGATGAGCAGTTCTTC,CASSFRMSGTSWDEQFF
TRBJ2-7,TRBV21-1,NA,NA,TGTGCCAATCCCAATGGCAGGGGCAAGAACTTC,CANPNGRGKNF
TRBJ1-1,TRBV5-8,NA,NA,TGTGCCAGCAGCTTTGGCAATGAAGCTTTCTTT,CASSFGNEAFF
TRBJ2-3,TRBV27,once,NA,TGTGCCAGCACCCCCTTGGGGGGAGCAGATACGCAGTATTTT,CASTPLGGADTQYF
TRBJ2-1,TRBV28,once,TRBD2,TGTGCCAGCAGTTTGTCGGGGGGAGACAATGAGCAGTTCTTC,CASSLSGGDNEQFF
TRBJ2-3,TRBV29-1,NA,TRBD1,TGCAGCGTTGACTTGACAGGGCCAGATACGCAGTATTTT,CSVDLTGPDTQYF
TRBJ1-1,TRBV27,NA,NA,TGTGCCAGCAGTTTCTTAGGCTTGGGCACTGAAGCTTTCTTT,CASSFLGLGTEAFF
TRBJ2-3,TRBV27,NA,NA,TGTGCCAGCAGTTTCTTACCCAGGGTTGAGAGGACAGATACGCAGTATTTT,CASSFLPRVERTDTQYF
TRBJ2-3,TRBV7-9,NA,NA,TGTGCCAGCAGCTTCTCAGGGAAAGTCGGAGATACGCAGTATTTT,CASSFSGKVGDTQYF
TRBJ2-6,TRBV4-1,NA,NA,TGCGCCAGCAGCCGGCAAAAGGGGGATTCTGGGGCCAACGTCCTGACTTTC,CASSRQKGDSGANVLTF